The 30 T cell receptor beta chains given below trace back to one sample, sequenced in a study of T cells after yellow fever vaccination. TCRdb reanalysed the 5' RACE reads using MiXCR and keeps one entry per CDR3 protein. The table shows 300,000 or so distinct CDR3 sequences, with roughly 8.7% occurring only once. Sequenced material: CD4+ T cells sorted from PBMCs, taken 5 days after the yellow fever booster vaccination. The receptors shown here come from a man aged 18 to 30 who received the YFV17D yellow fever vaccine.

This clonotype was observed at least ten times. The genes are TRBV4-3 and TRBJ2-4; the D is unclear. Germline V lookup: CDR1 LGHNA, CDR2 YSLEER. The CDR3 consists of 15 residues. V was cut by 0 bases and J by 7 bases, with 13 bases left in between. The CDR3 DNA sequence: TGCGCCAGCAGCCAAGATCTCGGTACCTCGAACATTCAGTACTTC. Protein sequence: CASSQDLGTSNIQYF.

This clonotype was counted a few times. CDR3 amino acids: CASSYQHGMGETQYF. The CDR3 region has the DNA TGTGCCAGCAGTTATCAACACGGGATGGGAGAGACCCAGTACTTC. This chain links TRBV6-5 with TRBJ2-5, with a weak D call TRBD2 (5 bases). The CDR3 is 15 amino acids. CDR1 and CDR2 from the germline V gene are MNHEY and SVGAGI. Deletions cut 3 bases from V and 4 bases from J, with 15 bases between.

This clonotype was recorded a few times. This rearrangement joins TRBV19 to TRBJ2-3; D is undetermined. V was pared by 5 bases and J by 0 bases, with 9 bases between. In germline, CDR1 is LNHDA, CDR2 SQIVND (reference sequence). This CDR3 has 14 residues. For the CDR3, the DNA is TGTGCCAGTAGTGGGCTACCTAGCACAGATACGCAGTATTTT. Its protein product is CASSGLPSTDTQYF.

This clonotype has a handful of counts. The V gene is TRBV9, the J gene TRBJ2-1; 10 bases map to TRBD2. The CDR3 has 14 amino acids. Germline V CDR1 and CDR2: SGDLS, YYNGEE. V dropped 4 bases and J dropped 9; count of bases not matched to a gene: 7. CDR3 loop: CASSTSGGASEQFF. The CDR3 DNA reads TGTGCCAGCAGCACCAGCGGGGGGGCCTCTGAGCAGTTCTTC.

The chain joins TRBV4-1 to TRBJ1-4; D remains ambiguous. Germline CDR1 and CDR2: MGHRA and YSYEKL. This CDR3 spans 15 amino acids. With 1 base removed from V and 5 bases from J, the gap between germline ends came to 11 bases. The CDR3 loop is CASSQVEGFNEKLFF. CDR3 sequence (DNA): TGCGCCAGCAGCCAAGTGGAGGGTTTCAATGAAAAACTGTTTTTT.

This clonotype was recorded at least ten times. The chain carries TRBV5-1 and TRBJ2-7; 11 bases are a match to TRBD1. Germline V gene sequence: CDR1 SGHRS, CDR2 YFSETQ. The CDR3 has 17 residues. The junction had 14 bases not matched to a gene; V was cut back by 2 bases and J by 7 bases. The CDR3, as DNA: TGCGCCAGCAGCTTCGACGGCGGGACAGGGGGACTTGGAGAGCAGTACTTC. It yields the protein CASSFDGGTGGLGEQYF.

This clonotype has at least ten counts. The rearrangement uses TRBV3-1 and TRBJ2-1, with TRBD2 as a possible D gene (6 bases). The CDR3 is 16 amino acids. Germline V CDR1 and CDR2: LGHDT, YNNKEL (reference sequence). Trimming took 4 bases from V and 0 from J, leaving 13 bases between them. The CDR3 region is CASSRTGVSSYNEQFF. The CDR3 bases are TGTGCCAGCAGCCGGACGGGGGTTAGCTCCTACAATGAGCAGTTCTTC.

This clonotype was counted ten times or more. CDR3 loop: CASSLAAGGGETQYF. The CDR3 nucleotides are TGTGCCAGCAGCTTGGCGGCGGGGGGCGGGGAGACCCAGTACTTC. The chain joins TRBV5-4 to TRBJ2-5; TRBD2 aligns across 8 bases. The CDR3 extends over 15 amino acids. Germline trimming cut 0 bases from V and 5 bases from J; bases unmatched to any gene: 6. Germline V gives CDR1 SGHNT, CDR2 YYREEE (reference sequence).

At least ten counts were recorded for this clonotype. The chain employs TRBV20-1 and TRBJ2-1; D remains unclear. Germline V lookup: CDR1 DFQATT, CDR2 SNEGSKA (reference sequence). The CDR3 has 12 residues. The V gene lost 5 bases and the J gene lost 8 bases, with 13 bases spanning the gap. CDR3 in amino acids: CSASTSADEQFF. CDR3 nucleotide sequence: TGCAGTGCTTCGACCTCAGCCGATGAGCAGTTCTTC.

This clonotype came up a few times. The CDR3 bases are TGTGCCAGCAGTCCAGGGTATGCAGGTGCGGGTCAGCCCCAGCATTTT. Protein product: CASSPGYAGAGQPQHF. V gene TRBV12-3 or TRBV12-4 combines with J gene TRBJ1-5, with TRBD1 as a possible D gene (5 bases). This CDR3 comprises 16 residues. V was shortened by 5 bases and J by 6 bases, with 20 bases between the two germline ends.

There are many counts of this clonotype. One junction end disagrees with the germline gene, perhaps due to a read error. The chain is built from TRBV5-1 and TRBJ1-2; possibly TRBD1 for D (5 bases). Germline CDR1 is SGHRS and CDR2 is YFSETQ. The CDR3 has 13 amino acids. The CDR3 DNA is TGTGCCAGCAGTTTAGACAGTTCCTATGGCTACACCTTC. It is translated as CASSLDSSYGYTF.

This clonotype was detected a few times. The V call is TRBV20-1, the J call TRBJ2-3; TRBD2 is a possible D gene (5 bases). V was pared by 6 bases and J by 5 bases, with 21 bases between. This CDR3 region has 15 residues. Germline lookup yields CDR1 DFQATT and CDR2 SNEGSKA (reference sequence). The CDR3 DNA follows: TGCAGTGCCAACGGCCTGAGGGTTCTTGGAGATACGCAGTATTTT. It codes for CSANGLRVLGDTQYF.

Ten or more counts support this clonotype. In nucleotides, the CDR3 is TGTGCCAGCAGTGAATCTCAGGCCCAAAACATTCAGTACTTC. Translated: CASSESQAQNIQYF. The chain joins TRBV2 to TRBJ2-4, with no clear D. Germline-derived CDR1 and CDR2 are SNHLY and FYNNEI. CDR3 length: 14 amino acids. Trimming removed 2 bases from V and 5 bases from J, with 10 bases in between.

This clonotype was counted between two and nine times. This sequence joins TRBV7-6 and TRBJ1-1; TRBD1 might be the D (5 bases). Trimming left V 0 bases short and J 3 bases short, with 8 bases between. The CDR3 contains 14 residues. Germline V gene data show CDR1 as SGHVS and CDR2 as FNYEAQ. Written as DNA, the CDR3 is TGTGCCAGCAGCTTAGCAGGGGCCGACACTGAAGCTTTCTTT. This gives the protein CASSLAGADTEAFF. Drawing the rest from reference TRBV7-6 and TRBJ1-1, the complete variable domain is GAGVSQSPRYKVTKRGQDVALRCDPISGHVSLYWYRQALGQGPEFLTYFNYEAQQDKSGLPNDRFSAERPEGSISTLTIQRTEQRDSAMYRCASSLAGADTEAFFGQGTRLTVV.

V is TRBV6-6 and J is TRBJ2-3, with 9 bases fitting TRBD2. The germline V gene encodes CDR1 MNHNY and CDR2 SVGAGI (reference sequence). After removal of 5 bases from V and 2 bases from J, the junction contained 8 bases not matched to a gene. The CDR3 is 16 amino acids. The CDR3 coding sequence is TGTGCCAGCAGTAGGACTAGCGAAATAGACACAGATACGCAGTATTTT. Protein sequence: CASSRTSEIDTDTQYF.

Ten or more counts support this clonotype. The chain joins TRBV12-3 or TRBV12-4 to TRBJ2-2; no clear D. Trimming took 2 bases from V and 6 from J, leaving 7 bases between them. CDR3 length: 13 residues. CDR3 nucleotide sequence: TGTGCCAGCAGTTTAAGCCGGGCCGGGGAGCTGTTTTTT. Amino acids: CASSLSRAGELFF.

The rearrangement joins TRBV24-1 to TRBJ1-2, with unresolved D. This CDR3 spans 14 amino acids. The germline CDR1 and CDR2 sequences are KGHDR and SFDVKD. V lost 4 bases and J lost 12, with 20 bases in between. This chain's CDR3 is CATSEAGLNYGDTF. The CDR3 coding sequence is TGTGCCACCAGTGAGGCGGGGTTGAACTATGGTGACACCTTC.

V gene TRBV19 combines with J gene TRBJ2-1; 8 positions agree with TRBD1. There are 13 residues in the CDR3. Per the germline V gene, CDR1 is LNHDA and CDR2 is SQIVND (reference sequence). Unmatched junction bases numbered 4, after V lost 5 bases and J lost 7 bases. Here the CDR3 DNA reads TGTGCCAGTAGTGAGGGGGACAGGAATGAGCAGTTCTTC. Its translation is CASSEGDRNEQFF.

This clonotype was seen only a few times. The junction departs from the called germline gene at one end, perhaps through a read error. This chain connects TRBV7-7 to TRBJ2-1, with 8 nucleotides matching TRBD1. CDR1 is SSHAT and CDR2 is FNYEAQ in the germline V gene (reference sequence). This CDR3 is built from 14 residues. The CDR3 region has the DNA TGTGCTAGCAGCTTACAGACAGGGGAAGGTGAGCAGTTCTTC. Its translation is CASSLQTGEGEQFF.

The sample holds a few counts of this clonotype. The chain has TRBV6-1 and TRBJ1-2, with TRBD1 as a possible D gene (6 bases). The germline V gene has CDR1 MNHNS and CDR2 SASEGT. V was pared by 8 bases and J by 3 bases, with 10 bases between. The CDR3 consists of 12 residues. Here the CDR3 DNA reads TGTGCCAGCGGGGACATATACTATGGCTACACCTTC. Translating gives CASGDIYYGYTF.

V usage is TRBV6-2 or TRBV6-3 and J usage is TRBJ2-1; D remains unclear. Germline loops: CDR1 MNHEY, CDR2 SVGEGT. V was clipped by 6 bases and J by 4 bases, with 7 bases between them. This CDR3 is built from 12 residues. In nucleotides, the CDR3 is TGTGCCAGCAGACACAATTACAATGAGCAGTTCTTC. Translated, it gives CASRHNYNEQFF.

This rearrangement joins TRBV11-3 to TRBJ2-1; 7 bases map to TRBD2. Germline-derived CDR1 and CDR2 are SGHNT and YENEEA. This CDR3 has 18 amino acids. With 5 bases clipped from V and 0 bases from J, the junction kept 13 bases outside the gene matches. DNA for the CDR3: TGTGCCAGCAGCCCCCGGACTAGGGAAACAAGCTCCTACAATGAGCAGTTCTTC. Encoded protein: CASSPRTRETSSYNEQFF.

This clonotype was recorded many times. The chain recombines TRBV18 with TRBJ1-1; maybe TRBD1 (5 bases). The V gene's germline CDR1 is KGHSH and CDR2 LQKENI. CDR3 length: 15 residues. Trimming left V 6 bases short and J 7 bases short, with 21 bases between. CDR3 in amino acids: CASSLGPSVGVEAFF. The DNA for the CDR3 is TGTGCCAGCTCCTTGGGACCGAGTGTTGGAGTTGAAGCTTTCTTT.

This clonotype occurred a few times. This rearrangement joins TRBV5-4 to TRBJ2-3; the match to TRBD1 covers 8 bases. Germline lookup yields CDR1 SGHNT and CDR2 YYREEE (reference sequence). The CDR3 runs to 15 residues. Losses at the gene ends were 2 bases for V and 4 bases for J; bases not matched to a gene: 6. The DNA of the CDR3 is TGTGCCAGCAGCTTTGATGGGACAGGAGCAGATACGCAGTATTTT. This encodes CASSFDGTGADTQYF.

The rearrangement joins TRBV4-1 to TRBJ1-6, with D unclear. There are 14 residues in the CDR3. The ends were cut back, 1 base at V and 14 bases at J, with 15 bases in the middle. Germline lookup yields CDR1 MGHRA and CDR2 YSYEKL. The CDR3 DNA is TGCGCCAGCAGCCAAGCGGTCGGGATCCCGACCCTCCACTTT. This sequence encodes CASSQAVGIPTLHF.

The DNA of the CDR3 is TGTGCCAGCAGCTTTGGACAGCCCACCTTGGATGAGCAGTTCTTC. Translating gives CASSFGQPTLDEQFF. The V call is TRBV11-2, the J call TRBJ2-1, with D possibly TRBD1 on 6 matching bases. Germline V gene lookup returns CDR1 SGHAT and CDR2 FQNNGV. The length of the CDR3 is 15 residues. Trimming removed 3 bases from V and 8 bases from J, with 17 bases in between.

The chain uses TRBV7-2 and TRBJ1-2; D unresolved. There are 16 residues in the CDR3. From germline, CDR1 is SGHTA and CDR2 FQGNSA. V was clipped by 4 bases and J by 2 bases, with 17 bases between them. This CDR3 reads CASSSRMATRNYGYTF. As DNA, the CDR3 is TGTGCCAGCAGCTCCCGGATGGCCACGAGAAACTATGGCTACACCTTC.

J is TRBJ1-5 and V is TRBV11-2; D unclear. Per germline, CDR1 SGHAT and CDR2 FQNNGV. V lost 0 bases and J 7 bases, leaving 7 bases between the germline ends. The CDR3 has 13 residues. CDR3 sequence reads: CASSLDQWQPQHF. CDR3 nucleotides: TGTGCCAGCAGCTTAGATCAGTGGCAGCCCCAGCATTTT.

This chain uses TRBV25-1 with TRBJ2-2; weak D call: TRBD2 (7 bases). V lost 7 bases to trimming and J lost 5 bases, with 17 bases between them. This CDR3 has 15 residues. Germline assignment: CDR1 MGHDK and CDR2 SYGVNS. Here the CDR3 DNA reads TGTGCCAGCAAGGAAGGGGGGGCCGGAACCGGGGAGCTGTTTTTT. Amino acids: CASKEGGAGTGELFF.

The V call is TRBV7-2, the J call TRBJ2-3, with 10 positions matching TRBD2. This CDR3 contains 16 residues. The V gene end was trimmed by 1 base and the J gene end by 6 bases; junction bases not matched to a gene: 7. Looked up from germline, CDR1 is SGHTA and CDR2 is FQGNSA. The chain's CDR3 is CASSLGSGGAQDTQYF. DNA for the CDR3: TGTGCCAGCAGCTTAGGAAGCGGGGGGGCCCAGGATACGCAGTATTTT.